The TCR beta chain under discussion was sequenced for a study of Graves' ophthalmopathy and Graves' hyperthyroidism. J gave up 2 bases and V 7 bases, and 9 bases lay outside the gene matches. Germline-derived CDR1 and CDR2 are SGHAT and FQNNGV. This CDR3 is 15 amino acids long. Newly diagnosed, the hyperthyroidism patients had under 2 months' duration and were aged 18 to 65. The authors amplified TCR beta CDR3 regions, and they did so from RNA transcripts for repertoire sequencing. HTBI primers were employed in first-round RT-PCR, then a second-round multiplex PCR followed. TCRdb reprocessed the multiplex PCR reads via MiXCR and lists one record per CDR3 protein. Of hundreds of thousands of distinct CDR3 sequences in the sample, around 21% were seen once.

Sample: peripheral blood. The clonotype was recovered from a woman between 18 and 30 years old with stable Graves' hyperthyroidism. The gene calls are TRBV11-2 and TRBJ2-7; TRBD1 matches 9 bases. The CDR3 nucleotides are TGTGCCAGCACCTCCCTGCGGGACAGGGCCTACGAGCAGTACTTC. This sequence encodes CASTSLRDRAYEQYF. Full variable domain (rest looked up from reference TRBV11-2 and TRBJ2-7): EAGVAQSPRYKIIEKRQSVAFWCNPISGHATLYWYQQILGQGPKLLIQFQNNGVVDDSQLPKDRFSAERLKGVDSTLKIQPAKLEDSAVYLCASTSLRDRAYEQYFGPGTRLTVT.